These 31 T cell receptor beta chains originate from one sample sequenced in a study of cytomegalovirus exposure and HLA in healthy donors. The PCR contained 60 Vbeta and 13 Jbeta primers. Using immunoSEQ multiplex PCR, the repertoire was profiled, and TCRdb retains in-frame clones only, with some absent. In the table there are over 80,000 clones, roughly 79% of which are singletons. The sequencing sample was made of PBMCs. Source of these receptors: an older woman in good health and CMV-seropositive.

The chain employs TRBV7-2 and TRBJ1-1; no firm D call. The V gene lost 5 bases and the J gene lost 2 bases, with 9 bases spanning the gap. The CDR3 is 13 residues long. CDR1 SGHTA and CDR2 FQGNSA come from the germline V gene. The CDR3 coding sequence is TGTGCCAGCAGCCCCCAGATTAACACTGAAGCTTTCTTT. Its protein is CASSPQINTEAFF.

V and J are TRBV19 and TRBJ2-7; D is unresolved. The CDR3 consists of 13 residues. CDR1 is LNHDA and CDR2 is SQIVND in the germline V gene (reference sequence). The ends were cut back, 5 bases at V and 4 bases at J, with 12 bases in the middle. The DNA for the CDR3 is TGTGCCAGTAGTCCGCACGCCAGTTACGAGCAGTACTTC. It yields the protein CASSPHASYEQYF.

The chain couples TRBV2 to TRBJ1-2; 8 positions match TRBD1. This CDR3 is 13 amino acids long. V lost 6 bases to trimming and J lost 4 bases; unmatched junction nucleotides: 4. Germline V CDR1 and CDR2: SNHLY, FYNNEI. CDR3 nucleotides: TGTGCCAGCAGACTGACAGGGGTCTATGGCTACACCTTC. The encoded protein is CASRLTGVYGYTF.

The CDR3 bases are TGTGCCAGCAGTTACAGCTCCTATGGCTACACCTTC. Its translation: CASSYSSYGYTF. The chain couples TRBV6-5 to TRBJ1-2; D not resolved. Germline CDR1 and CDR2: MNHEY and SVGAGI. The CDR3 is made up of 12 amino acids. Between the trimmed V and J ends, which lost 2 bases and 4 bases, there was a span of 5 bases.

The chain joins TRBV7-3 to TRBJ2-1; 10 bases line up with TRBD2. The CDR3 runs to 15 residues. V was pared by 4 bases and J by 3 bases, with 3 bases of the junction left unmatched. The germline V gene has CDR1 SGHTA and CDR2 FQGTGA. CDR3 in amino acids: CASSSLAGYYNEQFF. The CDR3 nucleotides are TGTGCCAGCAGCTCACTAGCGGGGTACTACAATGAGCAGTTCTTC. The full variable domain, rest sourced from reference TRBV7-3 and TRBJ2-1, is GAGVSQTPSNKVTEKGKYVELRCDPISGHTALYWYRQSLGQGPEFLIYFQGTGAADDSGLPNDRFFAVRPEGSVSTLKIQRTERGDSAVYLCASSSLAGYYNEQFFGPGTRLTVL.

V and J are TRBV28 and TRBJ1-5; maybe TRBD1 (6 bases). The CDR3 covers 14 residues. V gave up 3 bases and J gave up 7 bases, with 13 bases separating them. CDR1 and CDR2 (germline): MDHEN, SYDVKM. The CDR3 DNA follows: TGTGCCAGCAGTTTCGGAACAGGGAGCCAGCCCCAGCATTTT. Translated, it gives CASSFGTGSQPQHF.

V and J are TRBV2 and TRBJ1-3, with a tentative D call TRBD1 (6 bases). Trimming cost V 6 bases and J 4 bases, with 13 bases left between them. The CDR3 is 14 amino acids. Germline V lookup: CDR1 SNHLY, CDR2 FYNNEI. The CDR3 DNA follows: TGTGCCAGCAGACAGGGTGTAGGAGGAAACACCATATATTTT. Its protein is CASRQGVGGNTIYF.

The chain couples TRBV2 to TRBJ2-2, with D unresolved. Germline CDR1 reads SNHLY; CDR2 reads FYNNEI. The CDR3 loop spans 15 amino acids. The germline V and J ends were trimmed by 3 bases and 3 bases, with 11 bases remaining between them. Here the CDR3 DNA reads TGTGCCAGCAGTGACCAGGCCACCCACACCGGGGAGCTGTTTTTT. It codes for CASSDQATHTGELFF.

As to this clone: One junction end disagrees with the germline gene, perhaps due to a read error. The chain carries TRBV7-7 and TRBJ2-7; TRBD1 matches at 8 bases. This CDR3 contains 14 residues. From germline, CDR1 is SSHAT and CDR2 FNYEAQ (reference sequence). Written as DNA, the CDR3 is TGTGCTAGCAGCTTAGAGGCAGGGGGCTTCGAGCAGTACTTC. Translated: CASSLEAGGFEQYF. Supplemented by reference TRBV7-7 and TRBJ2-7, the full variable domain reads GAGVSQSPRYKVTKRGQDVTLRCDPISSHATLYWYQQALGQGPEFLTYFNYEAQPDKSGLPSDRFSAERPEGSISTLTIQRTEQRDSAMYRCASSLEAGGFEQYFGPGTRLTVT.

This chain connects TRBV5-8 to TRBJ1-1, with D possibly being TRBD1 (5 bases). Germline V gene lookup returns CDR1 SGHTS and CDR2 YDEGEE. This CDR3 region has 17 residues. V was pared by 2 bases and J by 1 base, with 18 bases between. The CDR3 bases are TGTGCCAGCAGCTTTAGGACCAGGGCAGGAACGAACACTGAAGCTTTCTTT. Amino acid sequence: CASSFRTRAGTNTEAFF.

The sample holds a few counts of this clone. V is TRBV7-6 and J is TRBJ2-1; 9 nucleotides agree with TRBD1. Germline V gene lookup returns CDR1 SGHVS and CDR2 FNYEAQ. The CDR3 has 13 residues. The V gene end was trimmed by 5 bases and the J gene end by 9 bases; junction bases not matched to a gene: 5. For the CDR3, the DNA is TGTGCCAGCAGCCCGCGGGACAGGGTTGAGCAGTTCTTC. This gives the protein CASSPRDRVEQFF.

The chain recombines TRBV29-1 with TRBJ2-2, with 10 bases matching TRBD1. After removal of 4 bases from V and 4 bases from J, the junction contained 3 bases not matched to a gene. From germline, CDR1 is SQVTM and CDR2 ANQGSEA. The CDR3 consists of 14 residues. CDR3 amino acids: CSVGDRGPTGELFF. CDR3 in DNA: TGCAGCGTTGGGGACAGGGGACCCACCGGGGAGCTGTTTTTT.

This clone appeared a few times. The same CDR3 also results from other DNA sequences found in this sample. The V gene is TRBV28, the J gene TRBJ1-1; D is ambiguous. Germline assignment: CDR1 MDHEN and CDR2 SYDVKM. Trimming shortened V by 2 bases and J by 5 bases, and 6 bases separated the two germline ends. CDR3 size: 12 residues. CDR3 region: CASSLTRTEAFF. DNA for the CDR3: TGTGCCAGCAGTTTAACGCGGACTGAAGCTTTCTTT.

This chain joins TRBV5-1 and TRBJ2-7, with D uncertain. The CDR3 is 13 amino acids. The germline V and J ends were trimmed by 3 bases and 1 base, with 8 bases remaining between them. Germline V gene sequence: CDR1 SGHRS, CDR2 YFSETQ. CDR3 protein: CASSSVVSYEQYF. The CDR3 DNA sequence: TGCGCCAGCAGCTCCGTCGTTTCCTACGAGCAGTACTTC.

The rearrangement joins TRBV6-6 to TRBJ1-2; tentatively, D is TRBD1 (6 bases). Germline CDR1 reads MNHNY; CDR2 reads SVGAGI (reference sequence). Trimming cost V 7 bases and J 4 bases, with 13 bases left between them. This CDR3 region has 13 residues. DNA for the CDR3: TGTGCCAGCAATATACAGGGCAGCTATGGCTACACCTTC. Protein product: CASNIQGSYGYTF.

This clone is classed as medium-sized. The CDR3 sequence is CASSQGGTGSYEQYF. For the CDR3, the DNA is TGTGCCAGCAGCCAAGGTGGGACAGGGTCCTACGAGCAGTACTTC. The chain has TRBV4-2 and TRBJ2-7; 9 bases agree with TRBD1. V trimming: 1 base; J trimming: 1 base; junction bases outside the gene matches: 2. Germline V gene sequence: CDR1 LGHNA, CDR2 YNFKEQ. This CDR3 is built from 15 residues.

V is TRBV7-3 and J is TRBJ2-2; D perhaps matches TRBD1 (6 bases). Germline V gene sequence: CDR1 SGHTA, CDR2 FQGTGA. This CDR3 has 14 amino acids. Trimming stripped 2 bases from V and 5 bases from J, with 9 bases between. CDR3 region: CASSLGDITGELFF. The CDR3 region has the DNA TGTGCCAGCAGCTTAGGGGACATAACCGGGGAGCTGTTTTTT.

V and J are TRBV11-2 and TRBJ1-1; 7 nucleotides agree with TRBD1. Trimming at V came to 4 bases and at J to 12 bases, leaving 8 bases not matched to a gene. From germline, CDR1 is SGHAT and CDR2 FQNNGV. The CDR3 runs 12 residues. For the CDR3, the DNA is TGTGCCAGCAGCTCCGGACAGGCGCGGACTTTCTTT. Encoded protein: CASSSGQARTFF.

The chain recombines TRBV7-2 with TRBJ2-1; 7 bases are a match to TRBD2. The V and J ends lost 4 bases and 8 bases, in that order; junction bases with no gene match: 11. CDR1 SGHTA and CDR2 FQGNSA come from the germline V gene. The CDR3 runs to 15 residues. As DNA, the CDR3 is TGTGCCAGCAGCTCGGTAGCGGGCCGTCCGGATGAGCAGTTCTTC. The encoded protein is CASSSVAGRPDEQFF.

The chain combines TRBV7-8 with TRBJ2-7; unclear D gene. CDR1 is SGHVS, CDR2 FQNEAQ, per germline. The CDR3 is 12 amino acids. Trimming removed 5 bases at V and 2 bases at J, with 7 bases between. The CDR3 bases are TGTGCCAGCAGCCAAGCAACCTACGAGCAGTACTTC. This encodes CASSQATYEQYF.

This chain uses TRBV4-1 with TRBJ2-5; the D is unclear. Near its end, the DNA agrees better with TRBJ2-7, so the J call may be wrong. The CDR3 consists of 18 residues. CDR1 and CDR2 from the germline V gene are MGHRA and YSYEKL. The CDR3 region has the DNA TGCGCCAGCAGCCAACACTTAGACTTTATCGGACCCGACTACGAGCAGTACTTC. As protein: CASSQHLDFIGPDYEQYF.

There are a few counts of this clone. This sequence joins TRBV7-2 and TRBJ2-2; TRBD2 might be the D (7 bases). CDR3 size: 15 residues. V was pared by 1 base and J by 7 bases, with 13 bases between. The germline CDR1 and CDR2 sequences are SGHTA and FQGNSA. The CDR3 is CASSLVGGGGGELFF. The DNA of the CDR3 is TGTGCCAGCAGCTTAGTGGGGGGGGGCGGCGGGGAGCTGTTTTTT.

The chain employs TRBV5-4 and TRBJ2-3; a possible D gene is TRBD1 (5 bases). The V and J ends lost 1 base and 5 bases respectively, with 11 bases between them. CDR3 size: 14 residues. Germline CDR1 is SGHNT and CDR2 is YYREEE (reference sequence). The CDR3 nucleotides are TGTGCCAGCAGCTTGCCAGGGTCTAGAGATACGCAGTATTTT. Residues: CASSLPGSRDTQYF.

This sequence joins TRBV18 and TRBJ2-2; a possible D gene is TRBD1 (6 bases). This CDR3 has 16 residues. V was cut by 6 bases and J by 3 bases, with 17 bases left in between. Germline values: CDR1 KGHSH, CDR2 LQKENI. The CDR3 DNA reads TGTGCCAGCTCTGTCCTCGGGACACCTCACACCGGGGAGCTGTTTTTT. Its protein is CASSVLGTPHTGELFF.

The J gene is TRBJ2-3, the V gene TRBV7-2; 7 bases are a match to TRBD2. The CDR3 is made up of 17 amino acids. The trim removed 5 bases at V and 1 base at J, leaving 12 bases unmatched. Germline V gene data show CDR1 as SGHTA and CDR2 as FQGNSA. The CDR3 DNA sequence: TGTGCCAGCAGCCGAATATCCCCCCGGGGGGGCACAGATACGCAGTATTTT. Translation: CASSRISPRGGTDTQYF. Based on the CDR3 plus reference TRBV7-2 and TRBJ2-3, the full variable domain is GAGVSQSPSNKVTEKGKDVELRCDPISGHTALYWYRQSLGQGLEFLIYFQGNSAPDKSGLPSDRFSAERTGGSVSTLTIQRTQQEDSAVYLCASSRISPRGGTDTQYFGPGTRLTVL.

The chain carries TRBV6-5 and TRBJ1-6; D is perhaps TRBD1 (5 bases). V lost 3 bases to trimming and J lost 6 bases, with 9 bases between them. The CDR3 extends over 14 amino acids. Germline lookup yields CDR1 MNHEY and CDR2 SVGAGI. The DNA for the CDR3 is TGTGCCAGCAGTTATAGGGGTGGTAATTCACCCCTCCACTTT. It specifies CASSYRGGNSPLHF.

V usage is TRBV5-1 and J usage is TRBJ2-1, with 9 bases fitting TRBD1. The CDR3 is made up of 15 amino acids. V was pared by 6 bases and J by 3 bases, with 7 bases of the junction left unmatched. Germline CDR1 is SGHRS and CDR2 is YFSETQ. CDR3 region: CASTGRDRDYNEQFF. The CDR3 bases are TGCGCCAGCACGGGGAGGGACAGGGACTACAATGAGCAGTTCTTC.

The gene calls are TRBV7-9 and TRBJ2-2; D is undetermined. The CDR3 is 15 amino acids. Germline V CDR1 and CDR2: SEHNR, FQNEAQ (reference sequence). Trimming pared 1 base from V and 6 bases from J, leaving 12 bases between. CDR3 in DNA: TGTGCCAGCAGCTTAGGAGAGTCCCTCGCCGGGGAGCTGTTTTTT. This codes for CASSLGESLAGELFF.

The chain is built from TRBV27 and TRBJ2-5; D possibly corresponds to TRBD2 (6 bases). Germline V gene lookup returns CDR1 MNHEY and CDR2 SMNVEV (reference sequence). Between the trimmed V and J ends, which lost 3 bases and 2 bases, there was a span of 7 bases. The CDR3 is 13 residues long. CDR3 protein: CASSFAGQETQYF. The CDR3, as DNA: TGTGCCAGCAGTTTCGCGGGGCAAGAGACCCAGTACTTC.

The J gene is TRBJ2-4, the V gene TRBV11-3; possible D gene TRBD2, 5 bases. Germline-derived CDR1 and CDR2 are SGHNT and YENEEA. This CDR3 is 14 amino acids long. Trimming left V 0 bases short and J 9 bases short, with 12 bases between. The CDR3 nucleotides are TGTGCCAGCAGCTTAGATACCAGCGGCGGCATTCAGTACTTC. It is translated as CASSLDTSGGIQYF. The entire variable domain, with the rest obtained from reference TRBV11-3 and TRBJ2-4, is as follows: EAGVVQSPRYKIIEKKQPVAFWCNPISGHNTLYWYLQNLGQGPELLIRYENEEAVDDSQLPKDRFSAERLKGVDSTLKIQPAELGDSAVYLCASSLDTSGGIQYFGAGTRLSVL.

This clone was picked up a small number of times. The chain carries TRBV6-6 and TRBJ2-7; 8 nucleotides agree with TRBD2. Looked up from germline, CDR1 is MNHNY and CDR2 is SVGAGI (reference sequence). J lost 1 base, V lost 7 bases, and 6 bases had no gene match. The CDR3 is 14 residues long. The CDR3 DNA reads TGTGCCAGCACTGCAGCGGGAGTGTCCTACGAGCAGTACTTC. It translates to CASTAAGVSYEQYF.